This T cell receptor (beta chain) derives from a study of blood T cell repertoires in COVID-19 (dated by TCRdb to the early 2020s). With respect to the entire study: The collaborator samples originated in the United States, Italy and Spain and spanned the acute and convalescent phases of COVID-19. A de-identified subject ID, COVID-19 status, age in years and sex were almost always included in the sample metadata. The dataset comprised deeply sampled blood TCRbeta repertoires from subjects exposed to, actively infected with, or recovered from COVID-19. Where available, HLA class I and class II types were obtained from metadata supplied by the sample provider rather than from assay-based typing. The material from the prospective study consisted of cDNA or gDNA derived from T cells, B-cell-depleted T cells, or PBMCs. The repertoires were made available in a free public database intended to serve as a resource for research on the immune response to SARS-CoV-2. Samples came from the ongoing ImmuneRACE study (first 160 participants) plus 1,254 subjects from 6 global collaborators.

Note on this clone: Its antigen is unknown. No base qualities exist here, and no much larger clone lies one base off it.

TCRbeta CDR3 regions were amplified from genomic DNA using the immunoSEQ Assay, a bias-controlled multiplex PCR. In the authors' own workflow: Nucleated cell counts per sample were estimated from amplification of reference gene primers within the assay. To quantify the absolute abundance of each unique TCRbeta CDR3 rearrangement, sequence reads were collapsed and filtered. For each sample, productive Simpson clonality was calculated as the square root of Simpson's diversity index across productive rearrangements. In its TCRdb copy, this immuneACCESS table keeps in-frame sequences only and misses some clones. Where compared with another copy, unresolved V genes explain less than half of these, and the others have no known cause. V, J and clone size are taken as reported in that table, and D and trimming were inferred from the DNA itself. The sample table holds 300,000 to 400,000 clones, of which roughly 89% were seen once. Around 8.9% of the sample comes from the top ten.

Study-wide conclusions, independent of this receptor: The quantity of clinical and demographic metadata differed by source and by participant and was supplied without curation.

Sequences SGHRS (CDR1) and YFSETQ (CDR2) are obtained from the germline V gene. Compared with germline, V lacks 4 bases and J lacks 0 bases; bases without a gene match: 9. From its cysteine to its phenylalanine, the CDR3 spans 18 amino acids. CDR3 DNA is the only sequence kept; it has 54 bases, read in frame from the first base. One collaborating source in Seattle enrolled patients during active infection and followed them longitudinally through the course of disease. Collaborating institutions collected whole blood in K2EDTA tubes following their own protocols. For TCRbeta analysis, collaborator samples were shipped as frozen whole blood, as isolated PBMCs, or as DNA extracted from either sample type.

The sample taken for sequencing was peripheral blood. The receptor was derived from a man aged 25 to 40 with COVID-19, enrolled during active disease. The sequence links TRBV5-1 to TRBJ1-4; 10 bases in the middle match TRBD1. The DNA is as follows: TGCGCCAGCAGCCTCCGGGACAGGGGACAAACAACTAATGAAAAACTGTTTTTT. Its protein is CASSLRDRGQTTNEKLFF. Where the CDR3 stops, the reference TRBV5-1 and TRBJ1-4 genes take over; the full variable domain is KAGVTQTPRYLIKTRGQQVTLSCSPISGHRSVSWYQQTPGQGLQFLFEYFSETQRNKGNFPGRFSGRQFSNSRSEMNVSTLELGDSALYLCASSLRDRGQTTNEKLFFGSGTQLSVL.